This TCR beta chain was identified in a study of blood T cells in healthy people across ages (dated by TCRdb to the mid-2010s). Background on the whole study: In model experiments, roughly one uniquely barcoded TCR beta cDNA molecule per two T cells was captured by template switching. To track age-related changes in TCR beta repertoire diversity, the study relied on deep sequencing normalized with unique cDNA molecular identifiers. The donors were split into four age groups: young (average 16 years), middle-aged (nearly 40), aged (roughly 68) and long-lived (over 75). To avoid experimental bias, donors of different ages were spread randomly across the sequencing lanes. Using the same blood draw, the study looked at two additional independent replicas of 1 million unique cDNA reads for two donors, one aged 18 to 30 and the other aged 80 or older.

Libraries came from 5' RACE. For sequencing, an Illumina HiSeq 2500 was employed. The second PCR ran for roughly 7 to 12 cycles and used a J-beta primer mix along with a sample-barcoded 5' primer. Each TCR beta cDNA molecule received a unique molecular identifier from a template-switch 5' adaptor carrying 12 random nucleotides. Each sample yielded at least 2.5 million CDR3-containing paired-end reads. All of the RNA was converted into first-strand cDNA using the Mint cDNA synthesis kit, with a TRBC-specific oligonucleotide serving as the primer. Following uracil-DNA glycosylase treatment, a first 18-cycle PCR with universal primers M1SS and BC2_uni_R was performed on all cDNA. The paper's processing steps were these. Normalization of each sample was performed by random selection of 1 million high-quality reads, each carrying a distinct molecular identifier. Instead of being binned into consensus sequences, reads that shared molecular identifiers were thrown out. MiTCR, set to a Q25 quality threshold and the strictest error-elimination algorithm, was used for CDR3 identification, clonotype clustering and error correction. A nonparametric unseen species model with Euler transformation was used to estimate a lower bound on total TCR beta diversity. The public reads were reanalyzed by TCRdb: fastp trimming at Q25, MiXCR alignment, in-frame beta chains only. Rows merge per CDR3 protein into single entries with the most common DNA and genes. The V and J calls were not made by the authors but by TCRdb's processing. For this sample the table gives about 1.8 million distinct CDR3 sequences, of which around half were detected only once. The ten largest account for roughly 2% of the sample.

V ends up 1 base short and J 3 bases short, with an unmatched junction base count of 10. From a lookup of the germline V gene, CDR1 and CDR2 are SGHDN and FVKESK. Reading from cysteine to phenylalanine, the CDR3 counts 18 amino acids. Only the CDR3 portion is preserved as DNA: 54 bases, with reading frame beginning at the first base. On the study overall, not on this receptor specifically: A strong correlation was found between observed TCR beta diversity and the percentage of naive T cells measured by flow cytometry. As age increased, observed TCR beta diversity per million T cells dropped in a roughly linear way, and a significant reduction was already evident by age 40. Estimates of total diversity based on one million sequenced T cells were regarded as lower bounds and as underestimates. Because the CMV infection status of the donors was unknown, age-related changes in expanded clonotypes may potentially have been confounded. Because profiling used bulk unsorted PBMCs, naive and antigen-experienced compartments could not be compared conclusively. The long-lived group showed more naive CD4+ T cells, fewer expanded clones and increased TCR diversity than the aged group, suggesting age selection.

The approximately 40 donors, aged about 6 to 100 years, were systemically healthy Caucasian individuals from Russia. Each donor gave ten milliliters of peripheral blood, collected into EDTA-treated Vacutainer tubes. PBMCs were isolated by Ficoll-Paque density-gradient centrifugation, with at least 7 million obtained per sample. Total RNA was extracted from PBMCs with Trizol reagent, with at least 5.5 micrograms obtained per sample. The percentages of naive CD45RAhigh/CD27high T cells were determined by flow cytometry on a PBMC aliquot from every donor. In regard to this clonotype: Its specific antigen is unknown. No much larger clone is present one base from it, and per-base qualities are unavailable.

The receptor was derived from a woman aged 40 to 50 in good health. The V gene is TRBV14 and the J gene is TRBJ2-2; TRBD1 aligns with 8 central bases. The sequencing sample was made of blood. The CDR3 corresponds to CASSQGQGIPQYTGELFF. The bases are TGTGCCAGCAGCCAAGGACAGGGGATCCCTCAGTACACCGGGGAGCTGTTTTTT. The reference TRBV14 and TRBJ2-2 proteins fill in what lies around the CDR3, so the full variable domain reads EAGVTQFPSHSVIEKGQTVTLRCDPISGHDNLYWYRRVMGKEIKFLLHFVKESKQDESGMPNNRFLAERTGGTYSTLKVQPAELEDSGVYFCASSQGQGIPQYTGELFFGEGSRLTVL.